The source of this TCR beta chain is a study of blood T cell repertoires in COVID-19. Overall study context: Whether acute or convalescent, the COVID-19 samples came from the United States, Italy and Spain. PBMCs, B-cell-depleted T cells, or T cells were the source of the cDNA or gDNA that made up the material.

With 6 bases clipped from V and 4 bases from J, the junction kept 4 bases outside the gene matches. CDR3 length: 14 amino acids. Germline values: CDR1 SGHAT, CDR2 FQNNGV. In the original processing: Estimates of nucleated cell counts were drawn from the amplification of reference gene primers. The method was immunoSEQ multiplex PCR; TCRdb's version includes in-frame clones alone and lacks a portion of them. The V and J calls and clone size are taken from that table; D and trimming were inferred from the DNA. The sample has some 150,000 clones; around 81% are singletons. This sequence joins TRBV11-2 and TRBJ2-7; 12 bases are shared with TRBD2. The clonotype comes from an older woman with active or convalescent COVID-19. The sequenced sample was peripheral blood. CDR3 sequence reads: CASSRTSGGYEQYV. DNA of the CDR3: TGTGCCAGCAGTCGCACTAGCGGGGGGTACGAGCAGTACGTC.